At least ten counts were recorded for the clone carrying this TCR beta chain. Its antigen remains unknown. The data originate from a study of Graves' ophthalmopathy and Graves' hyperthyroidism. Turning to the study itself: Specimen type is peripheral blood, obtained at initial diagnosis before any treatment.

Orbital computed tomography, thyroid ultrasound, TRAb, serum thyroxine and clinical symptoms formed the basis of diagnosis. Fresh peripheral blood, 8.5 to 10 ml, was the PBMC source. Points from the study as a whole: Cross-validated, the 13-signature model showed 87.88%/81.08% sensitivity/specificity, and 80%/75% in the test set.

Germline V CDR1 and CDR2: SGHRS, YFSETQ. Losses at the gene ends were 4 bases for V and 6 bases for J; bases not matched to a gene: 7. There are 14 residues in the CDR3. The TCR beta CDR3 regions underwent amplification from RNA transcripts. The first-round RT-PCR employed HTBI primers together with the Qiagen OneStep RT-PCR kit. A multiplex PCR was then performed as the second round. TCRdb recomputed calls from the multiplex PCR reads with MiXCR, one row per CDR3 protein. The repertoire consists of 200,000 to 250,000 distinct CDR3 sequences, with around a fifth occurring once and the leading ten covering around 40%.

The receptor comes from a woman aged 50 to 60 with Graves' ophthalmopathy. V and J are TRBV5-1 and TRBJ1-1, with 9 bases aligning to TRBD1. Sequenced: peripheral blood. CDR3 residues: CASSGTGGVSEAFF. CDR3 nucleotide sequence: TGCGCCAGCAGCGGCACAGGGGGCGTTTCTGAAGCTTTCTTT.